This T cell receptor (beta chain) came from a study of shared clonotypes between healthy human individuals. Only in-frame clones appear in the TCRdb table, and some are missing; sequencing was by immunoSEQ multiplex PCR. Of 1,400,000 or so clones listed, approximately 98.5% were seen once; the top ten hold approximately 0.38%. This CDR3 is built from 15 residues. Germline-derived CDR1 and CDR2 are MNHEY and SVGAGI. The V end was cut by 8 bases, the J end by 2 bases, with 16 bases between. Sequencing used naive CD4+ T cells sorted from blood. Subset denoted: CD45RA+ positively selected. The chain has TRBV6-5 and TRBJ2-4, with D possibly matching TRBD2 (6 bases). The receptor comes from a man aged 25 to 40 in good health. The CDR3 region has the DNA TGTGCCAGCCAAAGAGCGGGTGTGACCAAAAACATTCAGTACTTC. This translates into CASQRAGVTKNIQYF.